This T cell receptor (beta chain) comes out of a study of T cells after yellow fever vaccination. Turning to the study itself: Preparation of the low-cell-number fractions used SMART-Seq v4 Ultra Low Input. Whole-study results and caveats: Subsequent to the booster, the majority of primary-vaccination clones reappeared (roughly 96% CD4, about 90% CD8). FACS-sorted repertoires could contain abundant clonotypes contaminating from the bulk population. Overall, a small share of clonotypes was seen in both CD4 and CD8 compartments.

Of note for this clonotype: Antigen unknown.

CDR3 length: 15 amino acids. Germline CDR1 reads LGHNA; CDR2 reads YNFKEQ. Trimming cost V 0 bases and J 2 bases, with 9 bases left between them. Each CDR3 protein is one row after TCRdb ran MiXCR on the 5' RACE reads. This table holds 550,000 to 750,000 distinct CDR3 sequences, roughly 13% found once. This clonotype originated in a man between 25 and 39 years old who received the YFV17D yellow fever vaccine. This specimen was PBMCs, taken on the day of the yellow fever booster vaccination. The rearrangement links TRBV4-2 to TRBJ2-3, with D unresolved. For the CDR3, the DNA is TGTGCCAGCAGCCAAGATAGAGAAATCACAGATACGCAGTATTTT. Its protein is CASSQDREITDTQYF.